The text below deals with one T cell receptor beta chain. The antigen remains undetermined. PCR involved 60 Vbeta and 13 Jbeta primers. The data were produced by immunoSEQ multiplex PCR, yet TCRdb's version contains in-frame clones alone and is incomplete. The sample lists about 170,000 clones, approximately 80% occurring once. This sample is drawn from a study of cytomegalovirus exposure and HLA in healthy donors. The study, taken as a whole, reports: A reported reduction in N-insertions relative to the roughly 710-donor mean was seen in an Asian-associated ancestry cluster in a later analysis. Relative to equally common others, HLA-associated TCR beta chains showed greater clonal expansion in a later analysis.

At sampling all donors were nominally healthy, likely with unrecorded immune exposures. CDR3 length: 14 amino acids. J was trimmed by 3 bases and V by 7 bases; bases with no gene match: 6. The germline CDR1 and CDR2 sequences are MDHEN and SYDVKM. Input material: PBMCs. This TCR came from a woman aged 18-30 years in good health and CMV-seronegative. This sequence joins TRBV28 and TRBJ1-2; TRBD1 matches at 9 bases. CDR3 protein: CASNTGQGHYGYTF. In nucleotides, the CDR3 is TGTGCCAGCAACACGGGACAGGGACACTATGGCTACACCTTC.